These 22 T cell receptor beta chains originate from one sample sequenced in a study of blood T cells in healthy people across ages. Together with a sample-barcoded 5' primer, a J-beta primer mix was included in a second PCR lasting about 6 to 11 cycles. TCRdb re-analysed the 5' RACE reads in MiXCR, keeping a single row per CDR3 protein. The sample holds over 1,200,000 distinct CDR3 sequences; approximately 59% are singletons and the top ten take 5.5% to 8%. The sequenced material came from blood. These receptors all come from a man between 18 and 29 years old in good health.

This clonotype was detected only once. The chain is built from TRBV7-9 and TRBJ1-2, with D perhaps TRBD1 (5 bases). Germline V CDR1 and CDR2: SEHNR, FQNEAQ (reference sequence). The CDR3 is 15 residues long. Trimming took 8 bases from V and 5 from J, leaving 21 bases between them. The CDR3 loop reads CASSEGVGSTYGYTF. DNA for the CDR3: TGTGCCAGCTCAGAAGGGGTTGGGTCTACATATGGCTACACCTTC.

J is TRBJ2-7 and V is TRBV7-2, with D hard to call. CDR1 and CDR2 from the germline V gene are SGHTA and FQGNSA. Trimming cost V 1 base and J 6 bases, with 13 bases left between them. This CDR3 is built from 14 residues. The chain's CDR3 is CASSLESLQSEQYF. CDR3 coding DNA: TGTGCCAGCAGCTTAGAGTCATTGCAATCCGAGCAGTACTTC. The variable domain in full, with the rest retrieved from reference TRBV7-2 and TRBJ2-7, is GAGVSQSPSNKVTEKGKDVELRCDPISGHTALYWYRQSLGQGLEFLIYFQGNSAPDKSGLPSDRFSAERTGGSVSTLTIQRTQQEDSAVYLCASSLESLQSEQYFGPGTRLTVT.

The chain employs TRBV3-1 and TRBJ2-3, with a tentative D call TRBD1 (5 bases). Germline V gene data show CDR1 as LGHDT and CDR2 as YNNKEL (reference sequence). V gave up 1 base and J gave up 13 bases, with 12 bases separating them. The CDR3 totals 12 residues. CDR3 sequence: CASSQGQSLKYF. The CDR3 region has the DNA TGTGCCAGCAGCCAAGGACAGTCCCTTAAGTATTTT.

This clonotype was seen more than once but under ten times. The CDR3 nucleotides read TGCAGTGCTCGAACGATGACCGGGACTAGCGGCGACAATGAGCAGTTCTTC. Protein: CSARTMTGTSGDNEQFF. This chain joins TRBV20-1 and TRBJ2-1, with TRBD2 matching over 11 bases. The V and J ends lost 5 bases and 5 bases, in that order; junction bases with no gene match: 14. The CDR3 loop spans 17 amino acids. Germline V gene sequence: CDR1 DFQATT, CDR2 SNEGSKA (reference sequence).

The chain links TRBV12-3 or TRBV12-4 to TRBJ1-1, with no clear D. CDR3 length: 13 amino acids. V was clipped by 3 bases and J by 0 bases, with 5 bases between them. The chain's CDR3 is CASSFVLNTEAFF. As DNA, the CDR3 is TGTGCCAGCAGTTTTGTGCTGAACACTGAAGCTTTCTTT.

This clonotype appeared once. A junction end diverges from the germline sequence, so it may reflect a read error. V is TRBV4-3 and J is TRBJ2-2; 10 nucleotides align to TRBD2. Germline V CDR1 and CDR2: LGHNA, YSLEER. This CDR3 is 15 amino acids long. The CDR3 nucleotides read TGCGCCGGCAGCCAGCTAGCGGGGGCCACCGGGGAGCTGTTTTTT. Amino acid sequence: CAGSQLAGATGELFF.

The rearrangement links TRBV27 to TRBJ2-4; D unresolved. The end of the DNA aligns better with TRBJ2-7, so the J call may be wrong. The CDR3 is 13 amino acids. Germline CDR1 and CDR2: MNHEY and SMNVEV (reference sequence). The CDR3 spells CASSLEGIHEQYF. DNA for the CDR3: TGTGCCAGCAGTTTAGAAGGGATCCACGAGCAGTACTTC.

This chain connects TRBV4-2 to TRBJ2-2, with TRBD2 matching over 11 bases. The germline V gene has CDR1 LGHNA and CDR2 YNFKEQ. The CDR3 covers 17 residues. V was clipped by 0 bases and J by 7 bases; unmatched bases: 7. As DNA, the CDR3 is TGTGCCAGCAGCCAAGAACTTAGCGGGGGGGAGAACGGGGAGCTGTTTTTT. Translated, it gives CASSQELSGGENGELFF.

This chain links TRBV7-9 with TRBJ1-2; D remains unclear. In germline, CDR1 is SEHNR, CDR2 FQNEAQ (reference sequence). CDR3 length: 12 amino acids. The V and J ends lost 4 bases and 7 bases respectively, with 10 bases between them. The CDR3 spells CASSSTDGGYTF. As DNA, the CDR3 is TGTGCCAGCAGCTCTACAGACGGTGGCTACACCTTC.

This clonotype was recorded a few times. This chain joins TRBV4-1 and TRBJ2-5; 13 nucleotides agree with TRBD2. The ends lost 0 bases at V and 5 bases at J; junction bases unmatched: 9. Germline V gene lookup returns CDR1 MGHRA and CDR2 YSYEKL. CDR3 length equals 18 residues. DNA of the CDR3: TGCGCCAGCAGCCAAGAGTCAACCGGGACTAGCGGGGCGGAGACCCAGTACTTC. Protein sequence: CASSQESTGTSGAETQYF.

In its sample, this clonotype was seen a few times. The rearrangement links TRBV4-1 to TRBJ1-2, with D maybe TRBD1 (5 bases). V shed 1 base and J shed 6 bases, with 9 bases lying between them. The CDR3 has 13 amino acids. CDR1 and CDR2 (germline): MGHRA, YSYEKL. This CDR3 is CASSQVSGDGYTF. The CDR3 DNA follows: TGCGCCAGCAGCCAAGTTTCGGGGGATGGCTACACCTTC.

V and J are TRBV7-2 and TRBJ2-3; D is undetermined. The V end was cut by 8 bases, the J end by 3 bases, with 12 bases between. Per the germline V gene, CDR1 is SGHTA and CDR2 is FQGNSA. The CDR3 runs 13 residues. In nucleotides, the CDR3 is TGTGCCAGCGGCCGTGCGCCAACAGATACGCAGTATTTT. It translates to CASGRAPTDTQYF.

This clonotype was picked up one time. The chain links TRBV4-2 to TRBJ2-1; 7 bases line up with TRBD2. The CDR3 is 18 amino acids. Looked up from germline, CDR1 is LGHNA and CDR2 is YNFKEQ. V trimming: 0 bases; J trimming: 10 bases; junction bases outside the gene matches: 18. The CDR3 reads CASSQEGWDSSGGGEQFF. In DNA form, the CDR3 reads TGTGCCAGCAGCCAAGAAGGCTGGGACTCCTCTGGGGGGGGGGAGCAGTTCTTC.

Turning to this clonotype: One base away lies a much larger clone, so this may be a sequencing read error. The V call is TRBV20-1, the J call TRBJ2-5, with TRBD2 identical over 9 bases. Trimming at V came to 6 bases and at J to 11 bases, leaving 16 bases not matched to a gene. The CDR3 spans 14 residues. Germline V gene sequence: CDR1 DFQATT, CDR2 SNEGSKA (reference sequence). The CDR3 spells CSAPSGLASNEQYF. CDR3 DNA sequence: TGCAGTGCACCCTCGGGACTAGCTAGCAATGAGCAGTACTTC.

V usage is TRBV29-1 and J usage is TRBJ1-4, with 10 positions matching TRBD1. The CDR3 loop spans 17 amino acids. V lost 1 base, J lost 8 bases, and 13 bases stayed unmatched. CDR1 is SQVTM and CDR2 is ANQGSEA in the germline V gene. CDR3 loop: CSVEAKGGTGEREKLFF. The DNA of the CDR3 is TGCAGCGTTGAAGCGAAGGGCGGGACAGGGGAAAGAGAAAAACTGTTTTTT.

This clonotype was observed a few times. The chain joins TRBV29-1 to TRBJ1-2; D gene unclear. There are 15 residues in the CDR3. V was trimmed by 7 bases and J by 7 bases, leaving 25 bases between them. Germline loops: CDR1 SQVTM, CDR2 ANQGSEA. As DNA, the CDR3 is TGCAGCGCTAGCACACCGGGCCTACAGTCGCGTGGCTACACCTTC. Translating gives CSASTPGLQSRGYTF.

This chain links TRBV27 with TRBJ1-2, with unresolved D. V was clipped by 2 bases and J by 2 bases, with 9 bases between them. This CDR3 comprises 14 residues. Germline-derived CDR1 and CDR2 are MNHEY and SMNVEV (reference sequence). CDR3 nucleotide sequence: TGTGCCAGCAGTTTAAAGGGTGAGAACTATGGCTACACCTTC. Encoded protein: CASSLKGENYGYTF.

V is TRBV4-2 and J is TRBJ2-1; D may be TRBD1 or TRBD2 (6 bases each). Germline V lookup: CDR1 LGHNA, CDR2 YNFKEQ. The CDR3 totals 17 residues. Trimming left V 3 bases short and J 4 bases short, with 19 bases between. CDR3 nucleotide sequence: TGTGCCAGCAGCCAGCAACACAAGGGGGGTACTTACAATGAGCAGTTCTTC. It codes for CASSQQHKGGTYNEQFF.

CDR3 in DNA: TGTGCCAGCAGGGGGACCCCGTACAATGAGCAGTTCTTT. This translates into CASRGTPYNEQFF. The chain is built from TRBV3-1 and TRBJ1-1; possible D gene TRBD1, 5 bases. The CDR3 has 13 amino acids. The germline CDR1 and CDR2 sequences are LGHDT and YNNKEL (reference sequence). V shed 6 bases and J shed 14 bases, with 22 bases lying between them.

The rearrangement joins TRBV5-5 to TRBJ2-7; TRBD1 matches at 7 bases. The CDR3 is 11 residues long. V trimming: 5 bases; J trimming: 12 bases; junction bases outside the gene matches: 8. Germline CDR1 SGHKS, CDR2 YYEKEE (reference sequence). The CDR3 sequence: CASSLTGFRYF. In DNA, the CDR3 is TGTGCCAGCAGTTTGACAGGGTTTCGGTACTTC.

This clonotype was seen ten or more times. This chain links TRBV27 with TRBJ1-2; no clear D. The CDR3 covers 13 residues. Trimming removed 6 bases at V and 0 bases at J, with 8 bases between. Germline loops: CDR1 MNHEY, CDR2 SMNVEV (reference sequence). For the CDR3, the DNA is TGTGCCAGCAGCTTAGGAGCTAACTATGGCTACACCTTC. The encoded protein is CASSLGANYGYTF.

The rearrangement links TRBV12-3 or TRBV12-4 to TRBJ1-4, with D possibly TRBD1 on 5 matching bases. Trimming stripped 4 bases from V and 7 bases from J, with 10 bases between. The CDR3 is 13 residues long. The CDR3 reads CASSYWGREKLFF. Written as DNA, the CDR3 is TGTGCCAGCAGTTATTGGGGACGTGAAAAACTGTTTTTT.